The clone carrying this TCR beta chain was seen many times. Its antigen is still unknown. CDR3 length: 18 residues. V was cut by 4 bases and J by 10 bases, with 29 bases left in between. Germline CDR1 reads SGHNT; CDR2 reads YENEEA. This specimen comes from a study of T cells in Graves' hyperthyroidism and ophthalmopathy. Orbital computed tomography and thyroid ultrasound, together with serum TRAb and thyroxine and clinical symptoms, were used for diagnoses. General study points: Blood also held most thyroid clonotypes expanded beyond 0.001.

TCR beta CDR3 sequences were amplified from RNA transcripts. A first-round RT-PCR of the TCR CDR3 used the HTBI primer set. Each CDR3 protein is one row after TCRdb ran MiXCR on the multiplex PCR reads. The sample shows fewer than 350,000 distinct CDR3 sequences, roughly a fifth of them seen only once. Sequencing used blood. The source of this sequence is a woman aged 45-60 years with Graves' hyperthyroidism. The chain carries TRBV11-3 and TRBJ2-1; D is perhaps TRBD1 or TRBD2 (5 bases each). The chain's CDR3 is CASSSPFRLEGMGVEQFF. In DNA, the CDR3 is TGTGCCAGCAGCTCCCCTTTTAGGCTAGAGGGCATGGGGGTCGAGCAGTTCTTC.